This T cell receptor (beta chain) was observed in a study of early T cells in non-severe SARS-CoV-2 infection. Study background: From unsorted whole blood, bulk RNA was sequenced, and the chains remained unpaired. Points from the study as a whole: The study's VDJdb matching favored anti-spike CD8 responses and missed private and CD4 specificities.

Individual cDNA molecules were tagged with unique molecular identifiers, the study reported. TCRdb reprocessed the 5' RACE reads via MiXCR and lists one record per CDR3 protein. The sample includes 45,000 to 60,000 distinct CDR3 sequences, 8.5% to 10% of them seen just once. This clonotype showed up many times. No antigen is known for it. This CDR3 has 15 residues. Deletions cut 6 bases from V and 2 bases from J, with 11 bases between. Germline-derived CDR1 and CDR2 are MNHEY and SVGAGI. The source was whole blood, collected at baseline. The chain recombines TRBV6-5 with TRBJ2-6; D is unresolved. The sequence came from an adult who was a healthcare worker with PCR-confirmed SARS-CoV-2 infection or an uninfected control (not recorded which). Written as DNA, the CDR3 is TGTGCCAGCAGGAGCAGCCCCACTGGGGCCAACGTCCTGACTTTC. As protein: CASRSSPTGANVLTF.